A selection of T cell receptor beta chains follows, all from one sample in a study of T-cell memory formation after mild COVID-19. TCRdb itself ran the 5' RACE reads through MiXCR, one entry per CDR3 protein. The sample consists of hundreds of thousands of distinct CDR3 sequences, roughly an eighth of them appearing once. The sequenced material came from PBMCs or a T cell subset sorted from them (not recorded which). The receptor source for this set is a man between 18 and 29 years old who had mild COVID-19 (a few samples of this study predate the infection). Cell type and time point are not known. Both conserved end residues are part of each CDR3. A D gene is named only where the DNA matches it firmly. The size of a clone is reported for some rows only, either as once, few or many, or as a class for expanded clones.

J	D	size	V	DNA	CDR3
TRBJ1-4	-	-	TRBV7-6	TGTGCCAGCAGCTTTTGGAGGCAGGCGAGTGAAAAACTGTTTTTT	CASSFWRQASEKLFF
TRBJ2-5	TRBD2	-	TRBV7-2	TGTGCCAGCAGCTTCGTACTGGGACTAGCGGGGATACAAGAGACCCAGTACTTC	CASSFVLGLAGIQETQYF
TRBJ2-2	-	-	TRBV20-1	TGCAGTGCTAATAAGGCGGGGGGGGAGCTGTTTTTT	CSANKAGGELFF
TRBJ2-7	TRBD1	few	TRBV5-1	TGCGCCAGCAGCGGCACCGGGACAGCTGAGCAGTACTTC	CASSGTGTAEQYF
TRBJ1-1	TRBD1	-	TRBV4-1	TGCGCCAGCAGCCTTTCCCCGGGACAGAAGGGCGAGATGAACACTGAAGCTTTCTTT	CASSLSPGQKGEMNTEAFF
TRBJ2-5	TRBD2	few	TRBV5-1	TGCGCCAGCAGCTGGCAAATAGCGGGGGGGCCGGAGACCCAGTACTTC	CASSWQIAGGPETQYF
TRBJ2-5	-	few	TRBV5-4	TGTGCCAGCGGCGGCGGGTCTCAAGGGGAGACCCAGTACTTC	CASGGGSQGETQYF
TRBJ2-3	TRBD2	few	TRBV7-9	TGTGCCAGCGACCCCCCCGGGGGGGGCACAGATACGCAGTATTTT	CASDPPGGGTDTQYF
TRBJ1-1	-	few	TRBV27	TGTGCCAGCAGTTTTCTTGGGGCCGCTGAAGCTTTCTTT	CASSFLGAAEAFF
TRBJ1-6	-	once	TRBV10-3	TGTGCCACTACGGAGAGCTCCTATAATTCACCCCTCCACTTT	CATTESSYNSPLHF
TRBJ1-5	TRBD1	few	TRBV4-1	TGCGCCAGCAGCCAAGTTGACAGGGGGAGCAATCAGCCCCAGCATTTT	CASSQVDRGSNQPQHF
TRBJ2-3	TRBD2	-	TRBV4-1	TGCGCCAGCAGCCAAGTCCGGCTAGCGGGGGGGCGTGTGGCCACAGATACGCAGTATTTT	CASSQVRLAGGRVATDTQYF
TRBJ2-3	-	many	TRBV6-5	TGTGCCACCAGACGGGACTCCCTAACAGATACGCAGTATTTT	CATRRDSLTDTQYF
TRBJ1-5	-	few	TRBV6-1	TGTGCCAGCAGTGAAATCCGGATCTACAATCAGCCCCAGCATTTT	CASSEIRIYNQPQHF
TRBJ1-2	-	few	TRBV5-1	TGCGCCAGCAGCTTCGAAGACAGAGGATCAATCTATGGCTACACCTTC	CASSFEDRGSIYGYTF
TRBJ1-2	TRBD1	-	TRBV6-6	TGTGCCAGCACAGGCCGACAGGGGGCAAGGTATGGCTACACCTTC	CASTGRQGARYGYTF
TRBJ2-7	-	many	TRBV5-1	TGCGCCAGCAGCTTGGAGGCGTCCTACGAGCAGTACTTC	CASSLEASYEQYF
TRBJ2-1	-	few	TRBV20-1	TGCAGTGCTAGAGCCCTTTGGGAGGCCGGGTACAATGAGCAGTTCTTC	CSARALWEAGYNEQFF
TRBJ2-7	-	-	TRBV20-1	TGCAGTGCTAGAGATCGTAGATCGCCCTACGAGCAGTACTTC	CSARDRRSPYEQYF
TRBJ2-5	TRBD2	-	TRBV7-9	TGTGCCAGCAGCTACGGACTAGCGGGGGACCAAGAGACCCAGTACTTC	CASSYGLAGDQETQYF
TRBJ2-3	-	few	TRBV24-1	TGTGCCACCAGTGACCCCGGACGGGGTAGTCGCACAGATACGCAGTATTTT	CATSDPGRGSRTDTQYF
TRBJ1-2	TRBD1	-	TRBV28	TGTGCCAGCGGTCAGACAGGGCGGTATGGCTACACCTTC	CASGQTGRYGYTF
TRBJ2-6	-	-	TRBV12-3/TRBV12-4	TGTGCCAGCGGCTACCGCGGAGGGGCCAACGTCCTGACTTTC	CASGYRGGANVLTF
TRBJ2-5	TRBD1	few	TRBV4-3	TGCGCCAGCAGCCAAGATCCCACAGGGGTTGCGACCCAGTACTTC	CASSQDPTGVATQYF
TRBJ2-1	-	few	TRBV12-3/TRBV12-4	TGTGCCAGCAGCCCTTACGAGGGGCATAATGAGCAGTTCTTC	CASSPYEGHNEQFF
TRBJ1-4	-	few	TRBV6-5	TGTGCCAGCAGAAGAAATGAAAAACTGTTTTTT	CASRRNEKLFF
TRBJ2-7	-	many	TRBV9	TGTGCCAGCAGCGTAGGGGAGGGGGCATACGAGCAGTACTTC	CASSVGEGAYEQYF
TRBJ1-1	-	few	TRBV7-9	TGTGCCAGCAGCAACGCTGGGACGGGGAACACTGAAGCTTTCTTT	CASSNAGTGNTEAFF
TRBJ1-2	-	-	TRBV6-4	TGTGCCAGCAGTGACTCTGACGATCTCTATGGCTACACCTTC	CASSDSDDLYGYTF
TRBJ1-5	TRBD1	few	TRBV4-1	TGCGCCAGCAGCCAAACTCCGGGACAGGGGCATCAGCCCCAGCATTTT	CASSQTPGQGHQPQHF
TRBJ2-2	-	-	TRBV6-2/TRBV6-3	TGTGCCAGCACGACTCATAGGAACACCGGGGAGCTGTTTTTT	CASTTHRNTGELFF
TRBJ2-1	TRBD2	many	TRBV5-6	TGTGCCAGCAGGTCTAGCGGGGGGGCCTGGGAGCAGTTCTTC	CASRSSGGAWEQFF